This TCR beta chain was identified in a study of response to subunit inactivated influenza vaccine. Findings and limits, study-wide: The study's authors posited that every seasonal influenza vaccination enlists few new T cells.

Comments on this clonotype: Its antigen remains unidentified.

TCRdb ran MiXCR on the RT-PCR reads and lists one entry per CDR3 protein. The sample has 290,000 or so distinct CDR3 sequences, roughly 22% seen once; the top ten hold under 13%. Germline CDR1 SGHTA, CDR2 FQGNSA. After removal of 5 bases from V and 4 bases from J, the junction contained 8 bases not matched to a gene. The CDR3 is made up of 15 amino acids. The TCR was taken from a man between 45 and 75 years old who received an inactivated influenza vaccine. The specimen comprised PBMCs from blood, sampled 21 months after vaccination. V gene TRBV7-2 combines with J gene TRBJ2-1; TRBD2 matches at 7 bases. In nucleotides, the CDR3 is TGTGCCAGCAGCCCGCCGGGACTACCTTACAATGAGCAGTTCTTC. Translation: CASSPPGLPYNEQFF.